The clone carrying this T cell receptor beta chain was observed at least ten times. Its antigen is not identified. The germline CDR1 and CDR2 sequences are GTSNPN and SVGIG (reference sequence). Germline trimming cut 3 bases from V and 0 bases from J; bases unmatched to any gene: 2. The CDR3 contains 14 residues. Researchers took RNA transcripts and amplified the TCR beta CDR3 regions from them. Initially, a first-round RT-PCR of the TCR CDR3 employed the HTBI primer set. TCRdb analysed the multiplex PCR reads with MiXCR anew, one entry per CDR3 protein. The table lists about 320,000 distinct CDR3 sequences, roughly 17% of them singletons, with around a third in the top ten. This entry comes from a study of T cells in Graves' hyperthyroidism and ophthalmopathy. Overall study findings and caveats: Prediction of ophthalmopathy progression came a median 6.5 months pre-onset.

The TCR comes from a man aged 30 to 39 with Graves' hyperthyroidism. Sequencing was done on a sample of blood. The chain recombines TRBV30 with TRBJ2-1; 7 bases line up with TRBD2. The CDR3 reads CAWRAGNSYNEQFF. CDR3 bases: TGTGCCTGGAGAGCGGGAAACTCCTACAATGAGCAGTTCTTC.